The 8 T cell receptor beta chains below come from one sample, sequenced in a study of blood T cells in healthy people across ages. Then a second PCR, running roughly 7 to 12 cycles, was carried out with a sample-barcoded 5' primer and a J-beta primer mix. TCRdb re-derived calls from the 5' RACE reads in MiXCR, one entry per CDR3 protein. The table includes hundreds of thousands of distinct CDR3 sequences, 32% detected once. The sequencing input was blood. Every receptor here comes from a woman aged 80 or over in good health.

This chain uses TRBV20-1 with TRBJ1-5; TRBD1 is a possible D gene (5 bases). Germline CDR1 reads DFQATT; CDR2 reads SNEGSKA (reference sequence). The CDR3 length is 14 residues. Trimming stripped 1 base from V and 4 bases from J, with 11 bases between. CDR3: CSARADGGNQPQHF. CDR3 DNA sequence: TGCAGTGCTAGAGCCGACGGGGGAAATCAGCCCCAGCATTTT.

This clonotype came up a few times. The rearrangement links TRBV12-3 or TRBV12-4 to TRBJ1-4; a possible D gene is TRBD1 (6 bases). The CDR3 runs to 15 residues. V lost 6 bases, J lost 5 bases, and 16 bases lay in between. As DNA, the CDR3 is TGTGCCAGCAGACCGACAGGACTAGTGAATGAAAAACTGTTTTTT. It translates to CASRPTGLVNEKLFF.

The rearrangement links TRBV10-3 to TRBJ2-5, with a tentative D call TRBD1 (6 bases). There are 13 residues in the CDR3. CDR1 and CDR2 from the germline V gene are ENHRY and SYGVKD. Deletions cut 4 bases from V and 5 bases from J, with 11 bases between. Here the CDR3 DNA reads TGTGCCATCAGTGCCTCAAGGGGGGAGACCCAGTACTTC. Protein sequence: CAISASRGETQYF.

This clonotype was observed many times. The chain carries TRBV6-1 and TRBJ1-2, with 7 bases fitting TRBD1. Germline-derived CDR1 and CDR2 are MNHNS and SASEGT. The CDR3 contains 13 residues. Trimming took 6 bases from V and 8 from J; bases not matched to a gene: 9. The DNA of the CDR3 is TGTGCCAGCAGAAAAGACAGGGCATGGGGCTACACCTTC. Translation: CASRKDRAWGYTF.

The rearrangement uses TRBV5-1 and TRBJ2-3, with D uncertain. CDR1 SGHRS and CDR2 YFSETQ come from the germline V gene. Trimming stripped 1 base from V and 6 bases from J, with 15 bases between. CDR3 size: 15 residues. The CDR3 nucleotides read TGCGCCAGCAGCTTGTGGACCGACCACCAGGATACGCAGTATTTT. Translation: CASSLWTDHQDTQYF. Drawing the rest from reference TRBV5-1 and TRBJ2-3, the complete variable domain is KAGVTQTPRYLIKTRGQQVTLSCSPISGHRSVSWYQQTPGQGLQFLFEYFSETQRNKGNFPGRFSGRQFSNSRSEMNVSTLELGDSALYLCASSLWTDHQDTQYFGPGTRLTVL.

This chain links TRBV19 with TRBJ2-7; a possible D gene is TRBD2 (6 bases). Looked up from germline, CDR1 is LNHDA and CDR2 is SQIVND (reference sequence). The CDR3 spans 12 residues. Trimming cost V 3 bases and J 5 bases, with 8 bases left between them. This CDR3 reads CASSIGGDEQYF. CDR3 coding DNA: TGTGCCAGTAGTATCGGAGGGGACGAGCAGTACTTC.

The chain links TRBV5-1 to TRBJ1-3, with D hard to call. The CDR3 has 15 residues. Germline V gene data show CDR1 as SGHRS and CDR2 as YFSETQ. V dropped 3 bases and J dropped 0 bases, with 10 bases sitting between them. The CDR3 sequence is CASSSNIASGNTIYF. The CDR3 DNA reads TGCGCCAGCAGCTCAAACATAGCCTCTGGAAACACCATATATTTT.

This clonotype was counted only a few times. A much larger clone differs from this one at a single base, so this may be a read error. The chain combines TRBV10-2 with TRBJ2-7; 8 bases fit TRBD1. CDR1 WSHSY and CDR2 SAAADI come from the germline V gene. Trimming removed 10 bases from V and 7 bases from J; junction bases left unmatched: 12. CDR3 length: 13 amino acids. For the CDR3, the DNA is TGCGCCACCACCGGGACAGGCGGAAATGAGCAGTACTTC. It specifies CATTGTGGNEQYF.